These T cell receptor beta chains were read from a single sample in a study of cytomegalovirus exposure and HLA in healthy donors. TCRdb keeps only in-frame clones here, not all; method: immunoSEQ multiplex PCR. The sample shows about 92,000 clones, approximately 85% of them seen only once. Source material: PBMCs. The source is a woman aged 18 to 35 in good health and CMV-seropositive. The CDR3 runs from the conserved cysteine through the conserved F or W. D genes are given only for firm matches. The listing skips clone size in some rows; elsewhere it reads once, few, many or a size class.

cdr3_aa: CASINRGGETQYF
cdr3_nt: TGTGCCAGCATCAATAGGGGGGGCGAGACCCAGTACTTC
j_call: TRBJ2-5
clone_size: -
v_call: TRBV6-1
d_call: -
cdr3_length: 13

cdr3_aa: CSVRTAGNTIYF
cdr3_nt: TGCAGCGTTCGGACAGCTGGAAACACCATATATTTT
j_call: TRBJ1-3
clone_size: -
v_call: TRBV29-1
d_call: -
cdr3_length: 12

cdr3_aa: CASTSWDRGHDEQFF
cdr3_nt: TGTGCCAGCACATCTTGGGACAGGGGGCACGATGAGCAGTTCTTC
j_call: TRBJ2-1
clone_size: -
v_call: TRBV11-2
d_call: TRBD1
cdr3_length: 15

cdr3_aa: CASSLQLAGSYEQYF
cdr3_nt: TGTGCCAGCAGTTTACAACTAGCGGGAAGCTACGAGCAGTACTTC
j_call: TRBJ2-7
clone_size: once
v_call: TRBV6-5
d_call: TRBD2
cdr3_length: 15

cdr3_aa: CASSLDRGWVGYTF
cdr3_nt: TGTGCCAGCAGCTTGGACAGGGGGTGGGTTGGCTACACCTTC
j_call: TRBJ1-2
clone_size: once
v_call: TRBV5-6
d_call: TRBD1
cdr3_length: 14

cdr3_aa: CASSLLSDTEAFF
cdr3_nt: TGCGCCAGCAGCTTGTTGTCAGACACTGAAGCTTTCTTT
j_call: TRBJ1-1
clone_size: -
v_call: TRBV5-1
d_call: -
cdr3_length: 13

cdr3_aa: CASSYTSSIPEDTQYF
cdr3_nt: TGTGCCAGCAGTTATACTAGCTCCATACCGGAAGATACGCAGTATTTT
j_call: TRBJ2-3
clone_size: -
v_call: TRBV6-6
d_call: -
cdr3_length: 16

cdr3_aa: CAWRDRGHGETQYF
cdr3_nt: TGTGCCTGGAGGGACAGGGGGCACGGAGAGACCCAGTACTTC
j_call: TRBJ2-5
clone_size: -
v_call: TRBV30
d_call: TRBD1
cdr3_length: 14

cdr3_aa: CASSLGQGVSYEQYF
cdr3_nt: TGCGCCAGCAGCTTGGGGCAGGGGGTCTCCTACGAGCAGTACTTC
j_call: TRBJ2-7
clone_size: -
v_call: TRBV5-1
d_call: TRBD1
cdr3_length: 15

cdr3_aa: CATSRVYSNQPQHF
cdr3_nt: TGTGCCACCAGCAGAGTGTATAGCAATCAGCCCCAGCATTTT
j_call: TRBJ1-5
clone_size: -
v_call: TRBV15
d_call: -
cdr3_length: 14

cdr3_aa: CASRTGGNSPLHF
cdr3_nt: TGTGCCAGCAGGACAGGAGGTAATTCACCCCTCCACTTT
j_call: TRBJ1-6
clone_size: -
v_call: TRBV25-1
d_call: -
cdr3_length: 13

cdr3_aa: CASSRGQGRASNQPQHF
cdr3_nt: TGTGCCAGCAGCCGGGGACAGGGCCGTGCGAGCAATCAGCCCCAGCATTTT
j_call: TRBJ1-5
clone_size: -
v_call: TRBV2
d_call: TRBD1
cdr3_length: 17

cdr3_aa: CASSLIQTNTEAFF
cdr3_nt: TGTGCCAGCAGCTTAATACAAACGAACACTGAAGCTTTCTTT
j_call: TRBJ1-1
clone_size: -
v_call: TRBV11-2
d_call: -
cdr3_length: 14

cdr3_aa: CASSQVPGQGHNEQFF
cdr3_nt: TGTGCCAGCAGCCAAGTCCCTGGACAGGGTCACAATGAGCAGTTCTTC
j_call: TRBJ2-1
clone_size: -
v_call: TRBV14
d_call: TRBD1
cdr3_length: 16

cdr3_aa: CASGPGQGASCNQPQHF
cdr3_nt: TGTGCTAGTGGCCCGGGACAGGGGGCCTCGTGCAATCAGCCCCAGCATTTT
j_call: TRBJ1-5
clone_size: -
v_call: TRBV12-5
d_call: TRBD1
cdr3_length: 17

cdr3_aa: CSGAGGTDTQYF
cdr3_nt: TGCAGCGGGGCAGGGGGCACAGATACGCAGTATTTT
j_call: TRBJ2-3
clone_size: -
v_call: TRBV29-1
d_call: -
cdr3_length: 12

cdr3_aa: CASSLGRETQYF
cdr3_nt: TGTGCCAGCAGCTTGGGTCGGGAGACCCAGTACTTC
j_call: TRBJ2-5
clone_size: -
v_call: TRBV5-6
d_call: -
cdr3_length: 12

cdr3_aa: CASSQEGQGAGGYTF
cdr3_nt: TGTGCCAGCAGCCAAGAAGGACAGGGGGCGGGTGGCTACACCTTC
j_call: TRBJ1-2
clone_size: -
v_call: TRBV4-2
d_call: TRBD1
cdr3_length: 15

cdr3_aa: CASSLSGRWNEQFF
cdr3_nt: TGCGCCAGCAGCTTGAGCGGGAGATGGAATGAGCAGTTCTTC
j_call: TRBJ2-1
clone_size: -
v_call: TRBV5-1
d_call: TRBD2
cdr3_length: 14

cdr3_aa: CASSLLGTLNTGELFF
cdr3_nt: TGTGCCAGCAGTTTATTGGGGACATTGAACACCGGGGAGCTGTTTTTT
j_call: TRBJ2-2
clone_size: -
v_call: TRBV27
d_call: -
cdr3_length: 16

cdr3_aa: CASSYTGFNTGELFF
cdr3_nt: TGTGCCAGCAGTTACACAGGGTTTAACACCGGGGAGCTGTTTTTT
j_call: TRBJ2-2
clone_size: -
v_call: TRBV6-5
d_call: -
cdr3_length: 15

cdr3_aa: CASSSGLLAGGSTDTQYF
cdr3_nt: TGTGCCAGCAGTTCCGGTCTCCTAGCGGGAGGTAGCACAGATACGCAGTATTTT
j_call: TRBJ2-3
clone_size: -
v_call: TRBV25-1
d_call: TRBD2
cdr3_length: 18

cdr3_aa: CASRETGLVGYTF
cdr3_nt: TGTGCCAGCAGAGAAACAGGGTTGGTTGGCTACACCTTC
j_call: TRBJ1-2
clone_size: -
v_call: TRBV7-3
d_call: -
cdr3_length: 13

cdr3_aa: CASSFIGHRTEAFF
cdr3_nt: TGTGCCAGCAGCTTTATCGGACACAGGACTGAAGCTTTCTTT
j_call: TRBJ1-1
clone_size: few
v_call: TRBV5-6
d_call: -
cdr3_length: 14

cdr3_aa: CASSSGQGWDTEAFF
cdr3_nt: TGTGCCAGCAGTTCGGGACAGGGTTGGGACACTGAAGCTTTCTTT
j_call: TRBJ1-1
clone_size: -
v_call: TRBV27
d_call: TRBD1
cdr3_length: 15

cdr3_aa: CASSRRTSYEQYF
cdr3_nt: TGTGCCAGCAGCCGTAGGACTAGCTACGAGCAGTACTTC
j_call: TRBJ2-7
clone_size: -
v_call: TRBV7-8
d_call: TRBD2
cdr3_length: 13

cdr3_aa: CASSESRGARVDYGYTF
cdr3_nt: TGTGCCAGCAGTGAGTCACGGGGGGCGCGGGTCGACTATGGCTACACCTTC
j_call: TRBJ1-2
clone_size: -
v_call: TRBV25-1
d_call: -
cdr3_length: 17

cdr3_aa: CASSQVPGSGSPLHF
cdr3_nt: TGTGCCAGCAGCCAAGTACCTGGGAGTGGTTCACCCCTCCACTTT
j_call: TRBJ1-6
clone_size: once
v_call: TRBV14
d_call: -
cdr3_length: 15

cdr3_aa: CATSSNRERIKSGNTIYF
cdr3_nt: TGTGCCACCAGCAGCAACAGGGAGAGAATCAAGTCTGGAAACACCATATATTTT
j_call: TRBJ1-3
clone_size: -
v_call: TRBV15
d_call: -
cdr3_length: 18

cdr3_aa: CSVTTGGAEAFF
cdr3_nt: TGCAGCGTCACGACAGGGGGCGCTGAAGCTTTCTTT
j_call: TRBJ1-1
clone_size: few
v_call: TRBV29-1
d_call: TRBD1
cdr3_length: 12

cdr3_aa: CASSLPRPGQGYSEAFF
cdr3_nt: TGTGCCAGCAGCCTACCCCGGCCGGGACAGGGGTATTCTGAAGCTTTCTTT
j_call: TRBJ1-1
clone_size: -
v_call: TRBV7-9
d_call: TRBD1
cdr3_length: 17

cdr3_aa: CATAEPSDHNEQFF
cdr3_nt: TGTGCCACCGCCGAGCCTAGCGATCACAATGAGCAGTTCTTC
j_call: TRBJ2-1
clone_size: -
v_call: TRBV27
d_call: -
cdr3_length: 14

cdr3_aa: CASSSWTGLGNTIYF
cdr3_nt: TGTGCCAGCAGCTCCTGGACAGGGCTTGGAAACACCATATATTTT
j_call: TRBJ1-3
clone_size: -
v_call: TRBV7-6
d_call: TRBD1
cdr3_length: 15

cdr3_aa: CASSLGGSPWETQYF
cdr3_nt: TGTGCCAGCAGCTTGGGCGGCAGCCCATGGGAGACCCAGTACTTC
j_call: TRBJ2-5
clone_size: -
v_call: TRBV5-6
d_call: -
cdr3_length: 15

cdr3_aa: CASSAGHPNTEAFF
cdr3_nt: TGTGCCAGCAGCGCGGGACACCCGAACACTGAAGCTTTCTTT
j_call: TRBJ1-1
clone_size: -
v_call: TRBV9
d_call: -
cdr3_length: 14

cdr3_aa: CASSLGRGGGTDTQYF
cdr3_nt: TGTGCCAGCAGCTTGGGCCGGGGGGGCGGCACAGATACGCAGTATTTT
j_call: TRBJ2-3
clone_size: -
v_call: TRBV5-4
d_call: TRBD2
cdr3_length: 16